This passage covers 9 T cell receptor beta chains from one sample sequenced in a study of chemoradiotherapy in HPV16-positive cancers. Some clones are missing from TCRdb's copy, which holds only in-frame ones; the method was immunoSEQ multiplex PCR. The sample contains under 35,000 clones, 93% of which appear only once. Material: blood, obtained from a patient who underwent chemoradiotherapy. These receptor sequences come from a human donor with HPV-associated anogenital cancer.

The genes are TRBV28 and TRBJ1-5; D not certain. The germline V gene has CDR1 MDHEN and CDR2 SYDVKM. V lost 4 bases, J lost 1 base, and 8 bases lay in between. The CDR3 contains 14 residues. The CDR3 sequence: CASSSEFSNQPQHF. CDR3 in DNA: TGTGCCAGCAGTTCCGAATTCAGCAATCAGCCCCAGCATTTT.

CDR3 DNA: TGTGCCAGCAGCCAAGGACCCGGCGTCCCTGAGCAGTTCTTC. This codes for CASSQGPGVPEQFF. The rearrangement joins TRBV11-3 to TRBJ2-1, with D uncertain. V lost 5 bases, J lost 9 bases, and 17 bases lay in between. Germline V gives CDR1 SGHNT, CDR2 YENEEA. The CDR3 totals 14 residues.

CDR3 DNA sequence: TGTGCCAGCAGCTTATCAGGGGCTGTTGTTGGTGAGCAGTTCTTC. Protein: CASSLSGAVVGEQFF. This sequence joins TRBV7-9 and TRBJ2-1, with D tentatively TRBD1 (6 bases). V was shortened by 2 bases and J by 9 bases, with 17 bases between the two germline ends. From germline, CDR1 is SEHNR and CDR2 FQNEAQ (reference sequence). The CDR3 covers 15 residues.

Here the CDR3 reads CASSLDRAAGNTIYF. In DNA, the CDR3 is TGTGCCAGCTCACTAGACAGGGCTGCTGGAAACACCATATATTTT. This chain joins TRBV18 and TRBJ1-3; TRBD1 aligns across 7 bases. Germline V gene sequence: CDR1 KGHSH, CDR2 LQKENI. V lost 4 bases, J lost 2 bases, and 5 bases stayed unmatched. The CDR3 length is 15 residues.

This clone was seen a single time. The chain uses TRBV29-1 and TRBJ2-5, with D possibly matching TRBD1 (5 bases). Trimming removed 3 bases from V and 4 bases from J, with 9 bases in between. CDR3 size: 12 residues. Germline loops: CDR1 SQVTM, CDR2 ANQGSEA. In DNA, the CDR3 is TGCAGCGTTGAGGGGCAGGGAGAGACCCAGTACTTC. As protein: CSVEGQGETQYF.

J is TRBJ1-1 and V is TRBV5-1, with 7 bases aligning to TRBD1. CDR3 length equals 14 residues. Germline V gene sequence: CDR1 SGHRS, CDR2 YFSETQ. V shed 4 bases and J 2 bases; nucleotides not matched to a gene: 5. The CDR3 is CASSDGQANTEAFF. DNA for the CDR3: TGCGCCAGCAGCGATGGACAGGCAAACACTGAAGCTTTCTTT.

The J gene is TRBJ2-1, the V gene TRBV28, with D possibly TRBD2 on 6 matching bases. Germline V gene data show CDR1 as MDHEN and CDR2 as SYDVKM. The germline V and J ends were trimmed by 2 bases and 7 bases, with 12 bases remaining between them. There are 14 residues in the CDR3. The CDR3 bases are TGTGCCAGCAGTTTAGGAGGGAAATTGAATGAGCAGTTCTTC. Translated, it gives CASSLGGKLNEQFF.

The DNA of the CDR3 is TGTGCCAGCAGTTACTCGGCTAGGTGGGACGAGCAGTACTTC. Translated, it gives CASSYSARWDEQYF. The V gene is TRBV6-5, the J gene TRBJ2-7; D call uncertain. Trimming stripped 0 bases from V and 5 bases from J, with 11 bases between. The CDR3 spans 14 residues. In germline, CDR1 is MNHEY, CDR2 SVGAGI.

The CDR3 coding sequence is TGTGCCACCAGCAGAGGCCTCCGGGCAGATACGCAGTATTTT. It encodes CATSRGLRADTQYF. This chain links TRBV15 with TRBJ2-3, with unresolved D. The CDR3 extends over 14 amino acids. Germline V lookup: CDR1 LNHNV, CDR2 YYDKDF (reference sequence). V was clipped by 1 base and J by 4 bases, with 9 bases between them.